The table lists the clone carrying this T cell receptor beta chain with many counts. Its antigen is unidentified. TCRdb redid the calling of the 5' RACE reads with MiXCR, one entry per CDR3 protein. This table holds tens of thousands of distinct CDR3 sequences, about 4.5% found once. Described time point: sample taken at primary tumor resection. Whole RNA was taken from tumor, nontumor lung or frozen PBMC; it was then sequenced unsorted. The data are from a study of spatial heterogeneity in lung cancer. As for the study in general: Raw-read counts averaged over ten per unique TCR and UMI combination. Points from the study as a whole: There were more appearances of ubiquitous expanded tumor TCRs in blood at resection than at follow-up.

Source: PBMCs, taken at surgery. This receptor was taken from a male donor with early-stage non-small cell lung cancer.

The CDR3: CASRETLGLSTGELFF. The DNA of the CDR3 is TGCGCCAGCAGAGAAACCTTGGGACTTTCTACCGGGGAGCTGTTTTTT. V and J are TRBV5-1 and TRBJ2-2, with D tentatively TRBD2 (6 bases). The CDR3 sequence is 16 residues long. V was pared by 5 bases and J by 5 bases, with 19 bases between. CDR1 and CDR2 from the germline V gene are SGHRS and YFSETQ.